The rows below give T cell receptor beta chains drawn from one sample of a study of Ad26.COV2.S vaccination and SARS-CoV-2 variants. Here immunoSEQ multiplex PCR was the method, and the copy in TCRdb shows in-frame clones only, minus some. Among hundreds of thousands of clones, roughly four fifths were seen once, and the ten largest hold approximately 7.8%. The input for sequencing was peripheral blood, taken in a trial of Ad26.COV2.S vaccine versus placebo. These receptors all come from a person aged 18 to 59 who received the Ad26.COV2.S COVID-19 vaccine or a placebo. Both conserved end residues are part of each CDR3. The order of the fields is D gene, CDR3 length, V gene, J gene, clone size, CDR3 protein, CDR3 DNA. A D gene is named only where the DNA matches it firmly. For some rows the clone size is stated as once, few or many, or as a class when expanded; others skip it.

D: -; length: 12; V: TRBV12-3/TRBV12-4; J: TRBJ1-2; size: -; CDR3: CASSLGGLGYTF; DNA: TGTGCCAGCAGTTTGGGGGGGCTGGGCTACACCTTC
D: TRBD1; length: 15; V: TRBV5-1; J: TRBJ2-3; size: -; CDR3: CASSLGTGGSDTQYF; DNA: TGCGCCAGCAGCTTGGGGACAGGGGGTTCAGATACGCAGTATTTT
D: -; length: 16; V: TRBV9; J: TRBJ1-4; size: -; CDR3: CASSPQTAPTNEKLFF; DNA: TGTGCCAGCAGCCCCCAGACAGCGCCAACTAATGAAAAACTGTTTTTT
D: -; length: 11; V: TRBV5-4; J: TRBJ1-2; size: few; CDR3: CASSAFDGYTF; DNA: TGTGCCAGCAGCGCCTTCGATGGCTACACCTTC
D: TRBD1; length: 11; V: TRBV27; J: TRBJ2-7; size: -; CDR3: CASSSGTGQYF; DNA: TGTGCCAGCAGTTCCGGGACAGGGCAGTACTTC
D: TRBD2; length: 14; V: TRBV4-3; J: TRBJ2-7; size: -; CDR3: CASSQDPSGLEQYF; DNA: TGCGCCAGCAGCCAAGATCCTAGCGGTCTAGAGCAGTACTTC
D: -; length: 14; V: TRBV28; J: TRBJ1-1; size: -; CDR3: CASKVTTTNTEAFF; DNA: TGTGCCAGCAAGGTTACCACAACGAACACTGAAGCTTTCTTT
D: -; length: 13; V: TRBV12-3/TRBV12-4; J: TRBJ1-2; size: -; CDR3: CASSLRREYGYTF; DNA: TGTGCCAGCAGTTTAAGACGAGAATATGGCTACACCTTC
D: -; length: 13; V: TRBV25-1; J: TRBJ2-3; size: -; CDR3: CASSESVIDTQYF; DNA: TGTGCCAGCAGTGAATCCGTCATAGATACGCAGTATTTT
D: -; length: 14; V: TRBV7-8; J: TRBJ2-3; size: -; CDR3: CASSLSRGIDTQYF; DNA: TGTGCCAGCAGCTTAAGTCGGGGGATAGATACGCAGTATTTT
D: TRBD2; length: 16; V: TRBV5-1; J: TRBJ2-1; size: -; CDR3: CASSLFSSGGYNEQFF; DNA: TGCGCCAGCAGCCTTTTCTCTAGCGGGGGATACAATGAGCAGTTCTTC
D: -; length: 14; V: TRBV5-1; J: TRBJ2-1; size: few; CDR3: CASSLGGPYNEQFF; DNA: TGCGCCAGCAGCTTGGGGGGGCCCTACAATGAGCAGTTCTTC
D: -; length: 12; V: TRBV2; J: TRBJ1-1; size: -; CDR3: CASRGEGPEAFF; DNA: TGTGCCAGCAGGGGGGAGGGTCCTGAAGCTTTCTTT
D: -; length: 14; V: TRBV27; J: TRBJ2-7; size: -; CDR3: CASSLSPDSYEQYF; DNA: TGTGCCAGCAGTTTAAGCCCGGACAGCTACGAGCAGTACTTC
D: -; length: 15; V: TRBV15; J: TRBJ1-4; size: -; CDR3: CATSPVGGSNEKLFF; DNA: TGTGCCACCAGCCCGGTTGGGGGATCTAATGAAAAACTGTTTTTT
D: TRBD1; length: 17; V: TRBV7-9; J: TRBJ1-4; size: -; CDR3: CASSLAHSGQGAEKLFF; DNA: TGTGCCAGCAGCTTAGCGCATTCGGGACAGGGCGCAGAAAAACTGTTTTTT
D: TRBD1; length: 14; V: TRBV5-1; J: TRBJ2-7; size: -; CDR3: CASSLGQGSYEQYF; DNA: TGCGCCAGCAGCTTAGGACAGGGGTCCTACGAGCAGTACTTC
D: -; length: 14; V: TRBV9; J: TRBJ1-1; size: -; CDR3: CASSVDSASTEAFF; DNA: TGTGCCAGCAGCGTAGATTCAGCCAGCACTGAAGCTTTCTTT
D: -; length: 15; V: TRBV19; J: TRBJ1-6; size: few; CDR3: CASSNFGGARSPLHF; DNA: TGTGCCAGTAGCAATTTCGGGGGCGCACGGTCACCCCTCCACTTT
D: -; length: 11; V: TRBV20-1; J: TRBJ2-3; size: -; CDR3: CSAGGADTQYF; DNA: TGCAGTGCTGGGGGAGCAGATACGCAGTATTTT
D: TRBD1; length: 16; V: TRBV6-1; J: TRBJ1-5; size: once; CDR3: CASSEAWTGVNQPQHF; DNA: TGTGCCAGCAGTGAAGCGTGGACAGGGGTAAATCAGCCCCAGCATTTT
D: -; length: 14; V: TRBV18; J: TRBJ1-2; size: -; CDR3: CASSPLDGPYGYTF; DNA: TGTGCCAGCTCACCCCTCGACGGTCCCTATGGCTACACCTTC
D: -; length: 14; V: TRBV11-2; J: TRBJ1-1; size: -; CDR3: CASSFLDIYTEAFF; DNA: TGTGCCAGCAGCTTTCTAGATATTTACACTGAAGCTTTCTTT
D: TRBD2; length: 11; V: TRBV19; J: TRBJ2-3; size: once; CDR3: CASRLANTQYF; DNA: TGTGCCAGCCGACTAGCGAATACGCAGTATTTT
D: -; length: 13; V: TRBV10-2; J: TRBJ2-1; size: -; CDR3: CASSESYTNEQFF; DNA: TGCGCCAGCAGTGAGTCGTACACCAATGAGCAGTTCTTC
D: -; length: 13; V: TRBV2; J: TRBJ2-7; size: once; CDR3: CAERAGETYEQYF; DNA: TGTGCCGAGCGGGCAGGGGAGACCTACGAGCAGTACTTC
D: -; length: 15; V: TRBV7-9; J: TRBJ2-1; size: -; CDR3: CASSLRGPVADEQFF; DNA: TGTGCCAGCAGCCTGAGGGGCCCGGTGGCGGATGAGCAGTTCTTC
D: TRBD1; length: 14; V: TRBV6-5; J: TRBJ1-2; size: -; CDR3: CASSYPGTGGGYTF; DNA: TGTGCCAGCAGTTACCCCGGGACAGGGGGAGGCTACACCTTC
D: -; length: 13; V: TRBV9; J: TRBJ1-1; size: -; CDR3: CASSVGGDTEAFF; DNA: TGTGCCAGCAGCGTAGGGGGAGACACTGAAGCTTTCTTT
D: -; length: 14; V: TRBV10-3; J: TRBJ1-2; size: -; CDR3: CAISWGPRDYGYTF; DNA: TGTGCCATCAGCTGGGGGCCCAGGGACTATGGCTACACCTTC
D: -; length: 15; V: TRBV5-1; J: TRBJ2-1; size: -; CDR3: CASSPGSSSYNEQFF; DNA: TGCGCCAGCAGCCCGGGCAGCAGCTCCTACAATGAGCAGTTCTTC
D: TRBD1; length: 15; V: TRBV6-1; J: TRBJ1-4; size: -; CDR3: CATTGTGTVVEKLFF; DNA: TGTGCCACCACCGGGACAGGGACCGTGGTGGAAAAACTGTTTTTT
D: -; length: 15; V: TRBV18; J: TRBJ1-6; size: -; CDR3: CASSPTTDYNSPLHF; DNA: TGTGCCAGCTCACCTACGACGGACTATAATTCACCCCTCCACTTT
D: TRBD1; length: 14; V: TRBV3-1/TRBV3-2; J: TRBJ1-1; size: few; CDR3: CASSLADRETEAFF; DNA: TGTGCCAGCAGCCTTGCGGACAGGGAGACTGAAGCTTTCTTT
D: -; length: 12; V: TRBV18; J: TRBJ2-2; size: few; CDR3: CASSHRTGELFF; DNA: TGTGCCAGCTCACACAGAACCGGGGAGCTGTTTTTT
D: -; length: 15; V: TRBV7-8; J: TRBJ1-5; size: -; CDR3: CASSLGGGPVQPQHF; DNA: TGTGCCAGCAGCTTAGGAGGCGGTCCTGTCCAGCCCCAGCATTTT
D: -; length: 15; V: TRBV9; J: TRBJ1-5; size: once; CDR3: CASSHTGNGNQPQHF; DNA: TGTGCCAGCAGCCACACAGGGAACGGCAATCAGCCCCAGCATTTT
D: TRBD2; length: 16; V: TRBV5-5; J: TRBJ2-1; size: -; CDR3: CASSFSRAGGPNEQFF; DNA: TGTGCCAGCAGCTTCTCTCGGGCGGGGGGGCCCAATGAGCAGTTCTTC
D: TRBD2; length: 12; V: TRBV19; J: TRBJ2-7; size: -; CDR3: CATTSGGSEQYF; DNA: TGTGCCACGACGAGCGGGGGGAGCGAGCAGTACTTC
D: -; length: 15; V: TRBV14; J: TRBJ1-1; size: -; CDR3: CASSQGRSGSTEAFF; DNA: TGTGCCAGCAGCCAAGGGCGATCAGGGAGTACTGAAGCTTTCTTT
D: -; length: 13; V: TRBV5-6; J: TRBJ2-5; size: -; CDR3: CASSPNRVPTQYF; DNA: TGTGCCAGCAGCCCCAACAGGGTTCCGACCCAGTACTTC
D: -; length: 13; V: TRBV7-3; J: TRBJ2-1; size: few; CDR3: CASSLGPHNEQFF; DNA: TGTGCCAGCAGCTTAGGTCCCCACAATGAGCAGTTCTTC
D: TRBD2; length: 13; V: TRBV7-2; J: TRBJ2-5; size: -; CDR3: CASTLRGEETQYF; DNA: TGTGCCAGCACCCTACGGGGGGAAGAGACCCAGTACTTC
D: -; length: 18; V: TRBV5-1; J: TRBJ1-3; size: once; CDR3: CASSLVGGTLLGGNTIYF; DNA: TGCGCCAGCAGCTTGGTCGGTGGAACTCTACTTGGGGGAAACACCATATATTTT
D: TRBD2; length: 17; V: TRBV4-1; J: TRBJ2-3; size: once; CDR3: CASSQEFDTSGTDTQYF; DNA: TGCGCCAGCAGCCAAGAGTTCGATACTAGCGGGACAGATACGCAGTATTTT
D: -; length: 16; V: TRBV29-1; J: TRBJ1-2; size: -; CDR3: CSVEEAPSGRFGGYTF; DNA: TGCAGCGTTGAAGAAGCCCCCTCGGGACGGTTCGGTGGCTACACCTTC
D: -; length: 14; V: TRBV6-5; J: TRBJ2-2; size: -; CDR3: CASSRHREPGELFF; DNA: TGTGCCAGCAGTCGTCACCGGGAGCCCGGGGAGCTGTTTTTT
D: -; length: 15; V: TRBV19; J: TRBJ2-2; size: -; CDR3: CASSIGGSSRGVLFF; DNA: TGTGCCAGTAGTATAGGGGGGTCCTCGCGGGGCGTGCTGTTTTTT
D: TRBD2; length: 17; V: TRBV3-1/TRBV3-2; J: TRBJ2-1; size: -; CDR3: CASSGSITSGGDNEQFF; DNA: TGTGCCAGCAGCGGAAGTATCACTAGCGGGGGGGACAATGAGCAGTTCTTC
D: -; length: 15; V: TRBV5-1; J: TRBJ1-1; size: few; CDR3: CASSLEGLGVTEAFF; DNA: TGCGCCAGCAGCTTGGAGGGCCTCGGGGTCACTGAAGCTTTCTTT
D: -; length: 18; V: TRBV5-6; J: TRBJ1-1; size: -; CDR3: CASSRNLGGLAVNTEAFF; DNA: TGTGCCAGCAGCCGTAACCTCGGGGGGCTGGCTGTGAACACTGAAGCTTTCTTT
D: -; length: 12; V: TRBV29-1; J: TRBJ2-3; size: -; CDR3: CSVDWGTDTQYF; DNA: TGCAGCGTTGACTGGGGCACAGATACGCAGTATTTT
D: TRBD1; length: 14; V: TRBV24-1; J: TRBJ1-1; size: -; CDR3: CATSDSTGDTEAFF; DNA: TGTGCCACCAGTGACTCTACAGGGGACACTGAAGCTTTCTTT
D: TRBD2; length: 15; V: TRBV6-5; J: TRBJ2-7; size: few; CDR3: CASSYTSGLSYEQYF; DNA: TGTGCCAGCAGTTACACTAGCGGTCTCTCCTACGAGCAGTACTTC
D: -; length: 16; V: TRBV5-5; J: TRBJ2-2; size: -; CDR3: CASTPFWSGSTGELFF; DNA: TGTGCCAGCACCCCCTTTTGGTCAGGGTCCACCGGGGAGCTGTTTTTT
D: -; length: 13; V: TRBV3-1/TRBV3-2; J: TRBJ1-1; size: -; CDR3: CASSRLTYTEAFF; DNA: TGTGCCAGCAGCCGTCTAACCTACACTGAAGCTTTCTTT
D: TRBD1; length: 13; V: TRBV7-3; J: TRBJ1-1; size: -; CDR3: CASSTGQGSEAFF; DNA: TGTGCCAGCAGCACCGGACAGGGAAGTGAAGCTTTCTTT
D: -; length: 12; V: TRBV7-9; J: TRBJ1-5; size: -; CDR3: CAVRRGDQPQHF; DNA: TGTGCCGTTCGGAGGGGTGATCAGCCCCAGCATTTT
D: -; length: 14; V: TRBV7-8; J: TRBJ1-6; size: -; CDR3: CASSLRALNSPLHF; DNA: TGTGCCAGCAGCTTAAGGGCCCTAAATTCACCCCTCCACTTT
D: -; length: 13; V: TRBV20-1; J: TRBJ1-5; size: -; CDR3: CSASRIGGKPQHF; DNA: TGCAGTGCTAGTCGGATAGGGGGAAAGCCCCAGCATTTT